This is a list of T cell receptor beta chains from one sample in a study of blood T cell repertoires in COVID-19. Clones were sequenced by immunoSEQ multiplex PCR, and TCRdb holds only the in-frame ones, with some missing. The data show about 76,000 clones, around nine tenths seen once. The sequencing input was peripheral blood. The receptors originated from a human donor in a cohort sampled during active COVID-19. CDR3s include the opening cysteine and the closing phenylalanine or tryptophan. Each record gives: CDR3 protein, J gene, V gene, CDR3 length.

CDR3aa: CASSPSGRETQYF
j_gene: TRBJ2-5
v_gene: TRBV12-3/TRBV12-4
len: 13

CDR3aa: CASSLLVQGAGEQYF
j_gene: TRBJ2-7
v_gene: TRBV7-2
len: 15

CDR3aa: CASSEPGTVNTEAFF
j_gene: TRBJ1-1
v_gene: TRBV3-1/TRBV3-2
len: 15

CDR3aa: CAISEGQYQETQYF
j_gene: TRBJ2-5
v_gene: TRBV10-3
len: 14

CDR3aa: CASSLGTGGNEQFF
j_gene: TRBJ2-1
v_gene: TRBV27
len: 14

CDR3aa: CASSLAGGKDEQFF
j_gene: TRBJ2-1
v_gene: TRBV28
len: 14

CDR3aa: CASSLDRGYGYTF
j_gene: TRBJ1-2
v_gene: TRBV6-5
len: 13

CDR3aa: CASSQAGVHQPQHF
j_gene: TRBJ1-5
v_gene: TRBV3-1/TRBV3-2
len: 14

CDR3aa: CASSPMLERSSYEQYF
j_gene: TRBJ2-7
v_gene: TRBV6-2/TRBV6-3
len: 16

CDR3aa: CASTPAGVRSPLHF
j_gene: TRBJ1-6
v_gene: TRBV27
len: 14

CDR3aa: CASSRTGADQPQHF
j_gene: TRBJ1-5
v_gene: TRBV2
len: 14

CDR3aa: CSVVGPGTSGSSYEQYF
j_gene: TRBJ2-7
v_gene: TRBV29-1
len: 17

CDR3aa: CASSPGQGFEKLFF
j_gene: TRBJ1-4
v_gene: TRBV4-2
len: 14

CDR3aa: CASSQGHEAAGRTEAFF
j_gene: TRBJ1-1
v_gene: TRBV4-2
len: 17

CDR3aa: CASSKPRDRGWVEQYF
j_gene: TRBJ2-7
v_gene: TRBV21-1
len: 16

CDR3aa: CASSARGSTDTQYF
j_gene: TRBJ2-3
v_gene: TRBV11-3
len: 14

CDR3aa: CASSSVGAIQYF
j_gene: TRBJ2-5
v_gene: TRBV28
len: 12

CDR3aa: CASTHRWLAREQYF
j_gene: TRBJ2-7
v_gene: TRBV28
len: 14

CDR3aa: CASSSGWDRGLNQPQHF
j_gene: TRBJ1-5
v_gene: TRBV7-8
len: 17

CDR3aa: CASAPRLAGGQSEQFF
j_gene: TRBJ2-1
v_gene: TRBV28
len: 16

CDR3aa: CASSLTSGRAGYEQYF
j_gene: TRBJ2-7
v_gene: TRBV7-2
len: 16

CDR3aa: CARSLANIGLAGGSSYEQYF
j_gene: TRBJ2-7
v_gene: TRBV5-3
len: 20

CDR3aa: CSASPEDQPQHF
j_gene: TRBJ1-5
v_gene: TRBV20-1
len: 12

CDR3aa: CAWMPPGHWGYTF
j_gene: TRBJ1-2
v_gene: TRBV30
len: 13

CDR3aa: CASSGGSTNEQFF
j_gene: TRBJ2-1
v_gene: TRBV9
len: 13

CDR3aa: CAWSASATNYGYTF
j_gene: TRBJ1-2
v_gene: TRBV30
len: 14

CDR3aa: CSATGGGYTF
j_gene: TRBJ1-2
v_gene: TRBV20-1
len: 10

CDR3aa: CASKRSRGDRTDTQYF
j_gene: TRBJ2-3
v_gene: TRBV2
len: 16

CDR3aa: CASSLVPRAGANVLTF
j_gene: TRBJ2-6
v_gene: TRBV11-2
len: 16

CDR3aa: CASSPPGGENSYEQYF
j_gene: TRBJ2-7
v_gene: TRBV18
len: 16

CDR3aa: CASSLRGQNEKLFF
j_gene: TRBJ1-4
v_gene: TRBV5-6
len: 14

CDR3aa: CASSPELAPGANVLTF
j_gene: TRBJ2-6
v_gene: TRBV18
len: 16

CDR3aa: CASSTGLAGAGELFF
j_gene: TRBJ2-2
v_gene: TRBV7-7
len: 15

CDR3aa: CASSPGTSGYNEQFF
j_gene: TRBJ2-1
v_gene: TRBV3-1/TRBV3-2
len: 15

CDR3aa: CASSPGGGGEPQHF
j_gene: TRBJ1-5
v_gene: TRBV3-1/TRBV3-2
len: 14

CDR3aa: CASRPDGGSSYEQYF
j_gene: TRBJ2-7
v_gene: TRBV7-9
len: 15

CDR3aa: CASNDRGETQYF
j_gene: TRBJ2-5
v_gene: TRBV6-5
len: 12

CDR3aa: CASSPAGGGANSPLHF
j_gene: TRBJ1-6
v_gene: TRBV28
len: 16

CDR3aa: CASSYFGLKGATQETQYF
j_gene: TRBJ2-5
v_gene: TRBV6-2/TRBV6-3
len: 18